This record looks at one T cell receptor beta chain sequence and its context. The antigen remains undetermined. The entry originates in a study of shared clonotypes between healthy human individuals. Notes on the study in general: Relative to their counterparts shared across all four donors, non-shared clonotypes exhibited diminished generation probabilities. For sorted subsets, rarefaction showed incomplete sequencing despite large depth.

The study separated CD4+ cells into CD45RA+ naive and CD45RA-negative memory subsets. The protocol was immunoSEQ multiplex PCR, while the TCRdb copy is restricted to in-frame clones and leaves out a portion. The data hold roughly 2.4 million clones, with around 95% observed a single time. Source material: naive CD4+ T cells sorted from blood. The subset denotes: CD45RA+ positively selected. This TCR was sampled from a young man in good health.

The CDR3 spells CAWSVPSPVRTF. As DNA, the CDR3 is TGTGCCTGGAGTGTACCCAGCCCAGTACGGACCTTC. This chain links TRBV30 with TRBJ1-2; D gene unclear. The CDR3 is 12 residues long. The germline V gene encodes CDR1 GTSNPN and CDR2 SVGIG (reference sequence). The V end was cut by 0 bases, the J end by 14 bases, with 16 bases between.